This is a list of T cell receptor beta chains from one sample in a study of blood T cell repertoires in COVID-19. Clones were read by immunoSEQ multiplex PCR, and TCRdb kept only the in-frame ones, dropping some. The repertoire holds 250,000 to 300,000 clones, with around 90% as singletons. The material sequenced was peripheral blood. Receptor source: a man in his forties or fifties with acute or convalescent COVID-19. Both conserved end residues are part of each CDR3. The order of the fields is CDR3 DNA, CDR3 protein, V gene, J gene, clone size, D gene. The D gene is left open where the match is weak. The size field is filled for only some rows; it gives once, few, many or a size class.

CDR3nt: TGTGCCAGCAGTCCCCGGGACTACTACGAGCAGTACTTC; CDR3aa: CASSPRDYYEQYF; v_gene: TRBV27; j_gene: TRBJ2-7; abundance: few; d_gene: TRBD2
CDR3nt: TGTGCCTGGAGTAGGGGACAGGGGTTTGTTCAGCCCCAGCATTTT; CDR3aa: CAWSRGQGFVQPQHF; v_gene: TRBV30; j_gene: TRBJ1-5; abundance: .; d_gene: TRBD1
CDR3nt: TGTGCCAGCAGCTTCGGTGGAGGAATGAACACTGAAGCTTTCTTT; CDR3aa: CASSFGGGMNTEAFF; v_gene: TRBV7-2; j_gene: TRBJ1-1; abundance: once; d_gene: .
CDR3nt: TGTGCCAGCAGTGACCCGGCCAGGATCAACGAGCAGTACTTC; CDR3aa: CASSDPARINEQYF; v_gene: TRBV6-4; j_gene: TRBJ2-7; abundance: .; d_gene: .
CDR3nt: TGTGCCAGCATCGGGGTTGGCAGCTACACCGGGGAGCTGTTTTTT; CDR3aa: CASIGVGSYTGELFF; v_gene: TRBV27; j_gene: TRBJ2-2; abundance: once; d_gene: .
CDR3nt: TGTGCCAGCAGCTTAGGGAGCGGGACCTTTAATGAAAAACTGTTTTTT; CDR3aa: CASSLGSGTFNEKLFF; v_gene: TRBV7-8; j_gene: TRBJ1-4; abundance: .; d_gene: .
CDR3nt: TGTGCCAGCAGCAAAGAGGAGGGAAGATCCTATTGCTCTAATGAAAAACTGCTTTTT; CDR3aa: CASSKEEGRSYCSNEKLLF; v_gene: TRBV21-1; j_gene: TRBJ1-4; abundance: .; d_gene: .
CDR3nt: TGTGCCAGCAGCTTGGGATTCCAGGCGAATGGCTACACCTTC; CDR3aa: CASSLGFQANGYTF; v_gene: TRBV5-4; j_gene: TRBJ1-2; abundance: .; d_gene: .
CDR3nt: TGCAGTGCTAGTCGGGAGAGCTACGAGCAGTACTTC; CDR3aa: CSASRESYEQYF; v_gene: TRBV20-1; j_gene: TRBJ2-7; abundance: .; d_gene: .
CDR3nt: TGCGCCAGCAGCACCGTAGCGGGGGGGACAGATACGCAGTATTTT; CDR3aa: CASSTVAGGTDTQYF; v_gene: TRBV5-1; j_gene: TRBJ2-3; abundance: .; d_gene: TRBD2
CDR3nt: TGCGCCAGCAGCTTGGAGGCAGGATGGCAGCCCCAGCATTTT; CDR3aa: CASSLEAGWQPQHF; v_gene: TRBV5-1; j_gene: TRBJ1-5; abundance: once; d_gene: .
CDR3nt: TGTGCCAGCAGCGTTATGAGTGGACAGGGGCTCTCCTACGAGCAGTACTTC; CDR3aa: CASSVMSGQGLSYEQYF; v_gene: TRBV9; j_gene: TRBJ2-7; abundance: .; d_gene: TRBD1
CDR3nt: TGTGCCAGCAGCTTATATAAGTTCCAGCGGGGTTACAATGAGCAGTTCTTC; CDR3aa: CASSLYKFQRGYNEQFF; v_gene: TRBV11-2; j_gene: TRBJ2-1; abundance: .; d_gene: TRBD2
CDR3nt: TGTGCCAGCTCACCGGGACTAGTGGGTGGAGGAGAGCAGTTCTTC; CDR3aa: CASSPGLVGGGEQFF; v_gene: TRBV18; j_gene: TRBJ2-1; abundance: .; d_gene: TRBD2
CDR3nt: TGCAGCGTTTTGGACAACGACTATGGCTACACCTTC; CDR3aa: CSVLDNDYGYTF; v_gene: TRBV29-1; j_gene: TRBJ1-2; abundance: once; d_gene: .
CDR3nt: TGTGCCAGCAGTAGGGACAGGGGGCAGGATGGCTACACCTTC; CDR3aa: CASSRDRGQDGYTF; v_gene: TRBV6-5; j_gene: TRBJ1-2; abundance: .; d_gene: TRBD1
CDR3nt: TGTGCCAGCTCTGACAGGGTCCGCACAGATACGCAGTATTTT; CDR3aa: CASSDRVRTDTQYF; v_gene: TRBV6-5; j_gene: TRBJ2-3; abundance: .; d_gene: TRBD1
CDR3nt: TGCGCCAGCAGCCGCCGCGGTCCCCGCGGAGCCGGGGAGCTGTTTTTT; CDR3aa: CASSRRGPRGAGELFF; v_gene: TRBV4-1; j_gene: TRBJ2-2; abundance: .; d_gene: .
CDR3nt: TGTGCTCTGCGCGGGGGGGCTCGAGGCAATGAGCAGTTCTTC; CDR3aa: CALRGGARGNEQFF; v_gene: TRBV30; j_gene: TRBJ2-1; abundance: once; d_gene: TRBD2
CDR3nt: TGTGCCAGCAGCCAAGGGGGACAGGGGGCTCGAGAGCAGTTCTTC; CDR3aa: CASSQGGQGAREQFF; v_gene: TRBV3-1/TRBV3-2; j_gene: TRBJ2-1; abundance: .; d_gene: TRBD1
CDR3nt: TGTGCCAGCAGCTTAGACCAGGGCAATGAGCAGTTCTTC; CDR3aa: CASSLDQGNEQFF; v_gene: TRBV11-3; j_gene: TRBJ2-1; abundance: .; d_gene: .
CDR3nt: TGCGCCAGCAGCCAAGATCGGGGACAGTATGGCTACACCTTC; CDR3aa: CASSQDRGQYGYTF; v_gene: TRBV4-1; j_gene: TRBJ1-2; abundance: .; d_gene: TRBD1
CDR3nt: TGTGCCAGCAGCGTTTTCGTGGAGAGCACAGATACGCAGTATTTT; CDR3aa: CASSVFVESTDTQYF; v_gene: TRBV9; j_gene: TRBJ2-3; abundance: .; d_gene: .
CDR3nt: TGTGCCACCAGCACATTTCAAGAGACCCAGTACTTC; CDR3aa: CATSTFQETQYF; v_gene: TRBV15; j_gene: TRBJ2-5; abundance: once; d_gene: .
CDR3nt: TGTGCCAGCAGCGAACAGGGGCTCCCCTACGAGCAGTACTTC; CDR3aa: CASSEQGLPYEQYF; v_gene: TRBV9; j_gene: TRBJ2-7; abundance: few; d_gene: TRBD1
CDR3nt: TGCAGCGTTGAAGGAGGCAGGGAGGAGGGCTACACCTTC; CDR3aa: CSVEGGREEGYTF; v_gene: TRBV29-1; j_gene: TRBJ1-2; abundance: .; d_gene: .
CDR3nt: TGTGCCAGCAGCCACCTTTCTGCTAGCGGTGCCTCCGAGCAGTTCTTC; CDR3aa: CASSHLSASGASEQFF; v_gene: TRBV3-1/TRBV3-2; j_gene: TRBJ2-1; abundance: .; d_gene: TRBD2
CDR3nt: TGTGCCACCCGCCCGCCGCAGAGCACAGATACGCAGTATTTT; CDR3aa: CATRPPQSTDTQYF; v_gene: TRBV10-3; j_gene: TRBJ2-3; abundance: .; d_gene: .
CDR3nt: TGTGCTAGTGGGGGGGGGCAGAAGGCCCCCTACGAGCAGTACTTC; CDR3aa: CASGGGQKAPYEQYF; v_gene: TRBV12-5; j_gene: TRBJ2-7; abundance: once; d_gene: .
CDR3nt: TGTGCCAGCAGCTTAGCGAGCGGGGGCACTGAAGCTTTCTTT; CDR3aa: CASSLASGGTEAFF; v_gene: TRBV7-8; j_gene: TRBJ1-1; abundance: .; d_gene: .
CDR3nt: TGTGCTAGTGGTCCCCCGACTAGCGGGGGGGCGACCAAAAACATTCAGTACTTC; CDR3aa: CASGPPTSGGATKNIQYF; v_gene: TRBV12-5; j_gene: TRBJ2-4; abundance: .; d_gene: TRBD2
CDR3nt: TGTGCCAGCAGAGCAAGGGGGAGCGAGCAGTACTTC; CDR3aa: CASRARGSEQYF; v_gene: TRBV12-3/TRBV12-4; j_gene: TRBJ2-7; abundance: .; d_gene: .
CDR3nt: TGTGCCAGCAGCCCAGGGGTAGGGCGAGAGCAGTACTTC; CDR3aa: CASSPGVGREQYF; v_gene: TRBV7-3; j_gene: TRBJ2-7; abundance: .; d_gene: .
CDR3nt: TGTGCCAGTAGTTCATCCGGGACTACCATCACCGGGGAGCTGTTTTTT; CDR3aa: CASSSSGTTITGELFF; v_gene: TRBV19; j_gene: TRBJ2-2; abundance: once; d_gene: TRBD2
CDR3nt: TGTGCCAGTATGGAGACGGTGAATCAGCCCCAGCATTTT; CDR3aa: CASMETVNQPQHF; v_gene: TRBV19; j_gene: TRBJ1-5; abundance: few; d_gene: .
CDR3nt: TGTGCCAGCAGCTTAAACAGCCGCGGGAACGAGCAGTACTTC; CDR3aa: CASSLNSRGNEQYF; v_gene: TRBV7-3; j_gene: TRBJ2-7; abundance: .; d_gene: .
CDR3nt: TGTGCCAGCAGTTCAGGCCCGATAGGACAGAAGGTCGATCAGCCCCAGCATTTT; CDR3aa: CASSSGPIGQKVDQPQHF; v_gene: TRBV27; j_gene: TRBJ1-5; abundance: .; d_gene: .
CDR3nt: TGTGCCAGCAGTTTAGACCAGGGGTCCGAGCAGTACTTC; CDR3aa: CASSLDQGSEQYF; v_gene: TRBV12-3/TRBV12-4; j_gene: TRBJ2-7; abundance: .; d_gene: .
CDR3nt: TGTGCCAGCAGCTTGGACGTCAGCGAGCAGTACTTC; CDR3aa: CASSLDVSEQYF; v_gene: TRBV5-4; j_gene: TRBJ2-7; abundance: once; d_gene: .
CDR3nt: TGTGCCAGCACCACAAGCGGGGGGGCCTTCGAGCAGTACTTC; CDR3aa: CASTTSGGAFEQYF; v_gene: TRBV6-6; j_gene: TRBJ2-7; abundance: .; d_gene: TRBD2
CDR3nt: TGTGCCAGCAGCCCCCGGCGTAGCGTCGATGGCTACACCTTC; CDR3aa: CASSPRRSVDGYTF; v_gene: TRBV7-2; j_gene: TRBJ1-2; abundance: .; d_gene: .
CDR3nt: TGTGCCAGCAGCCCCAACAGGGGGGAAAACATTCAGTACTTC; CDR3aa: CASSPNRGENIQYF; v_gene: TRBV2; j_gene: TRBJ2-4; abundance: .; d_gene: TRBD1
CDR3nt: TGTGCCAGCAGCTTAGGAACAGGGTCCTTGGCAGATACGCAGTATTTT; CDR3aa: CASSLGTGSLADTQYF; v_gene: TRBV11-3; j_gene: TRBJ2-3; abundance: .; d_gene: .
CDR3nt: TGTGCCAGCAGGGGGACAGGGGAGGCGGTGAACACTGAAGCTTTCTTT; CDR3aa: CASRGTGEAVNTEAFF; v_gene: TRBV27; j_gene: TRBJ1-1; abundance: .; d_gene: TRBD1
CDR3nt: TGTGCCAGCAGCTTAGATGGGCAGGGGATAGATCAGCCCCAGCATTTT; CDR3aa: CASSLDGQGIDQPQHF; v_gene: TRBV11-3; j_gene: TRBJ1-5; abundance: .; d_gene: .
CDR3nt: TGTGCCAGCAGCCCTTCGGTTTGGACAGACGCTAGCTACGAGCAGTACTTC; CDR3aa: CASSPSVWTDASYEQYF; v_gene: TRBV27; j_gene: TRBJ2-7; abundance: .; d_gene: .
CDR3nt: TGTGCCAGCAGCCCTTCGACAGGGAGTAAGCAGTATTTT; CDR3aa: CASSPSTGSKQYF; v_gene: TRBV9; j_gene: TRBJ2-3; abundance: .; d_gene: TRBD1
CDR3nt: TGTGCCAGCAGTTTATCGCAGGCCGCCACTGAAGCTTTCTTT; CDR3aa: CASSLSQAATEAFF; v_gene: TRBV27; j_gene: TRBJ1-1; abundance: .; d_gene: .
CDR3nt: TGTGCCAGCACCCCCTGGGGGGTTATGAACACTGAAGCTTTCTTT; CDR3aa: CASTPWGVMNTEAFF; v_gene: TRBV3-1/TRBV3-2; j_gene: TRBJ1-1; abundance: once; d_gene: .
CDR3nt: TGTGCCACCAGCACAAGGCGGCACACCTCGAACACCGGGGAGCTGTTTTTT; CDR3aa: CATSTRRHTSNTGELFF; v_gene: TRBV15; j_gene: TRBJ2-2; abundance: .; d_gene: .
CDR3nt: TGTGCCAGCAGTCCCAGTCCTGAAGCTTTCTTT; CDR3aa: CASSPSPEAFF; v_gene: TRBV7-9; j_gene: TRBJ1-1; abundance: once; d_gene: .
CDR3nt: TGTGCTAGTGGTCCCGGCACAGATACGCAGTATTTT; CDR3aa: CASGPGTDTQYF; v_gene: TRBV12-5; j_gene: TRBJ2-3; abundance: once; d_gene: .
CDR3nt: TGTGCCAGCGGAAGTGGGGCCACTGAAGCTTTCTTT; CDR3aa: CASGSGATEAFF; v_gene: TRBV27; j_gene: TRBJ1-1; abundance: .; d_gene: .
CDR3nt: TGTGCCAGTAGACATGGAGGGGACAGCAATCAGCCCCAGCATTTT; CDR3aa: CASRHGGDSNQPQHF; v_gene: TRBV19; j_gene: TRBJ1-5; abundance: .; d_gene: .